Below, 15 T cell receptor beta chains from the same sample are listed, as sequenced in a study of cytomegalovirus exposure and HLA in healthy donors (dated by TCRdb to the late 2010s). Library preparation was by the immunoSEQ multiplex PCR assay. For the multiplex PCR, a mixture combining 60 forward primers for TCR Vbeta segments and 13 reverse primers for TCR Jbeta segments was used. As stored in TCRdb, this immuneACCESS dataset retains in-frame rearrangements with V and J assigned. A fraction of the clones does not appear; measured against another copy, unresolved V genes explain less than half of the discrepancy, and the remainder lacks a known reason. The sample includes roughly 100,000 clones, with around four fifths observed a single time. In total, the top ten clones hold approximately 5.6% of the sample. The sequenced sample consisted of PBMCs. The origin of the receptors is a woman aged 18-30 years in good health and CMV-seropositive.

The genes are TRBV10-3 and TRBJ2-7, with TRBD1 identical over 9 bases. The CDR3 totals 13 residues. Germline-derived CDR1 and CDR2 are ENHRY and SYGVKD. V was clipped by 10 bases and J by 4 bases; unmatched bases: 8. The CDR3 sequence: CATLGDRAYEQYF. The CDR3 region has the DNA TGTGCCACCCTGGGGGACAGGGCTTACGAGCAGTACTTC.

The rearrangement joins TRBV7-2 to TRBJ2-7, with D unclear. This CDR3 has 14 residues. The germline V gene has CDR1 SGHTA and CDR2 FQGNSA. Trimming left V 3 bases short and J 4 bases short, with 13 bases between. CDR3 sequence reads: CASSFQNAVYEQYF. The CDR3 DNA sequence: TGTGCCAGCAGCTTCCAAAATGCGGTGTACGAGCAGTACTTC. The variable domain in full, completed from reference TRBV7-2 and TRBJ2-7, reads GAGVSQSPSNKVTEKGKDVELRCDPISGHTALYWYRQSLGQGLEFLIYFQGNSAPDKSGLPSDRFSAERTGGSVSTLTIQRTQQEDSAVYLCASSFQNAVYEQYFGPGTRLTVT.

This clone turned up a few times. V is TRBV5-1 and J is TRBJ1-1; a possible D gene is TRBD1 (5 bases). The V and J ends lost 3 bases and 4 bases respectively, with 16 bases between them. Per the germline V gene, CDR1 is SGHRS and CDR2 is YFSETQ. The CDR3 covers 15 residues. The CDR3 DNA reads TGCGCCAGCAGCTATTCCGACAGCCTGAGCACTGAAGCTTTCTTT. It translates to CASSYSDSLSTEAFF.

The CDR3 sequence is CAWGKGQGGQPQHF. The CDR3 nucleotides are TGTGCCTGGGGGAAAGGACAGGGAGGTCAGCCCCAGCATTTT. The chain couples TRBV30 to TRBJ1-5, with 8 bases that match TRBD1. V trimming: 5 bases; J trimming: 6 bases; junction bases outside the gene matches: 9. The CDR3 is 14 amino acids. Germline assignment: CDR1 GTSNPN and CDR2 SVGIG (reference sequence).

This clone was observed once. The V gene is TRBV6-6, the J gene TRBJ1-5; 8 nucleotides align to TRBD1. The junction had 5 bases not matched to a gene; V was cut back by 4 bases and J by 0 bases. This CDR3 has 16 residues. Germline CDR1 MNHNY, CDR2 SVGAGI (reference sequence). The CDR3 DNA is TGTGCCAGCAGTTTGGGACAGGATTATAGCAATCAGCCCCAGCATTTT. This translates into CASSLGQDYSNQPQHF.

The rearrangement joins TRBV6-5 to TRBJ1-5; D might be TRBD1 (6 bases). This CDR3 comprises 14 residues. Per germline, CDR1 MNHEY and CDR2 SVGAGI. With 6 bases removed from V and 0 bases from J, the gap between germline ends came to 9 bases. In DNA, the CDR3 is TGTGCCAGCAGGGGGGCGAATAGCAATCAGCCCCAGCATTTT. Its protein product is CASRGANSNQPQHF.

The chain carries TRBV7-9 and TRBJ2-7, with 8 bases aligning to TRBD2. The ends lost 5 bases at V and 5 bases at J; junction bases unmatched: 11. The length of the CDR3 is 15 residues. Germline CDR1 is SEHNR and CDR2 is FQNEAQ (reference sequence). DNA for the CDR3: TGTGCCAGCAGCCCTAGCGGGTCAGGAGTGGACGAGCAGTACTTC. Protein sequence: CASSPSGSGVDEQYF.

The chain employs TRBV9 and TRBJ1-2; D possibly corresponds to TRBD1 (5 bases). V was trimmed by 6 bases and J by 0 bases, leaving 12 bases between them. CDR1 SGDLS and CDR2 YYNGEE come from the germline V gene. CDR3 length: 14 residues. The CDR3 reads CASTQGRTNYGYTF. The CDR3 DNA reads TGTGCCAGCACCCAGGGCAGAACTAACTATGGCTACACCTTC.

The chain combines TRBV19 with TRBJ1-1; D is undetermined. Germline values: CDR1 LNHDA, CDR2 SQIVND (reference sequence). V lost 4 bases and J 0 bases, leaving 12 bases between the germline ends. CDR3 length: 15 residues. The CDR3 spells CASSTKTRMNTEAFF. CDR3 in DNA: TGTGCCAGTAGTACCAAGACACGTATGAACACTGAAGCTTTCTTT.

The J gene is TRBJ1-4, the V gene TRBV7-6; TRBD1 aligns across 11 bases. This CDR3 is built from 16 residues. Germline-derived CDR1 and CDR2 are SGHVS and FNYEAQ. The V segment lost 1 base and the J segment 5 bases; nucleotides outside the gene matches: 3. The CDR3 protein is CASSLVGTGGNEKLFF. CDR3 bases: TGTGCCAGCAGCTTAGTTGGGACAGGGGGAAATGAAAAACTGTTTTTT.

In DNA, the CDR3 is TGTGCCAGCAGCTTACATAGACAGGGTACCTACAATGAGCAGTTCTTC. It specifies CASSLHRQGTYNEQFF. This rearrangement joins TRBV11-2 to TRBJ2-1, with 7 bases identical to TRBD1. In germline, CDR1 is SGHAT, CDR2 FQNNGV. Trimming took 2 bases from V and 2 from J; bases not matched to a gene: 6. CDR3 size: 16 residues. Looking up the rest from reference TRBV11-2 and TRBJ2-1 gives the full variable domain: EAGVAQSPRYKIIEKRQSVAFWCNPISGHATLYWYQQILGQGPKLLIQFQNNGVVDDSQLPKDRFSAERLKGVDSTLKIQPAKLEDSAVYLCASSLHRQGTYNEQFFGPGTRLTVL.

The chain employs TRBV6-6 and TRBJ2-1; perhaps TRBD2 as D (6 bases). This CDR3 region has 14 residues. Trimming cost V 5 bases and J 4 bases, with 12 bases left between them. Per germline, CDR1 MNHNY and CDR2 SVGAGI (reference sequence). The CDR3 protein is CASSPAGSYNEQFF. The CDR3 DNA follows: TGTGCCAGCAGTCCCGCGGGAAGTTACAATGAGCAGTTCTTC.

This chain connects TRBV10-3 to TRBJ2-7; TRBD1 might be the D (6 bases). The CDR3 runs to 12 residues. Between the trimmed V and J ends, which lost 9 bases and 2 bases, there was a span of 11 bases. Germline CDR1 reads ENHRY; CDR2 reads SYGVKD. The CDR3 region is CAIRTVTYEQYF. In DNA, the CDR3 is TGTGCCATAAGGACAGTTACCTACGAGCAGTACTTC.

This clone was detected only once. This chain connects TRBV2 to TRBJ1-1; D call uncertain. Germline values: CDR1 SNHLY, CDR2 FYNNEI. Trimming cost V 2 bases and J 4 bases, with 20 bases left between them. CDR3 size: 17 residues. The DNA for the CDR3 is TGTGCCAGCAGTGAACGGAGGGCCTCTCTAGAGGGCACTGAAGCTTTCTTT. This codes for CASSERRASLEGTEAFF. Together with reference TRBV2 and TRBJ1-1, the CDR3 gives the full variable domain: EPEVTQTPSHQVTQMGQEVILRCVPISNHLYFYWYRQILGQKVEFLVSFYNNEISEKSEIFDDQFSVERPDGSNFTLKIRSTKLEDSAMYFCASSERRASLEGTEAFFGQGTRLTVV.

V gene TRBV4-1 combines with J gene TRBJ1-3, with D possibly TRBD1 on 6 matching bases. Per the germline V gene, CDR1 is MGHRA and CDR2 is YSYEKL. V was pared by 4 bases and J by 0 bases, with 25 bases between. The CDR3 runs to 20 residues. The CDR3 DNA follows: TGCGCCAGCAGCCCGACGCGGGGGGCAGGCCCCTCTGCCTCTGGAAACACCATATATTTT. Its protein product is CASSPTRGAGPSASGNTIYF.